This TCR beta chain was found in a study of OX40 agonist ivuxolimab in advanced cancers. This CDR3 is built from 14 residues. Germline CDR1 and CDR2: SGHAT and FQNNGV. The V end was cut by 4 bases, the J end by 4 bases, with 11 bases between. Profiling relied on immunoSEQ multiplex PCR, and the TCRdb table lists in-frame clones only, not all of them. The sample holds tens of thousands of clones; around 84% are singletons and the top ten take around 0.99%. Specimen: CD4+ or CD8+ T cells sorted from blood, collected in a trial of the OX40 agonist ivuxolimab. The rearrangement uses TRBV11-2 and TRBJ2-1; no firm D call. The origin of this receptor is an adult with an advanced solid tumor such as melanoma, head and neck, liver or kidney cancer. DNA of the CDR3: TGTGCCAGCAGCTACATACCCCAATACAATGAGCAGTTCTTC. It yields the protein CASSYIPQYNEQFF.